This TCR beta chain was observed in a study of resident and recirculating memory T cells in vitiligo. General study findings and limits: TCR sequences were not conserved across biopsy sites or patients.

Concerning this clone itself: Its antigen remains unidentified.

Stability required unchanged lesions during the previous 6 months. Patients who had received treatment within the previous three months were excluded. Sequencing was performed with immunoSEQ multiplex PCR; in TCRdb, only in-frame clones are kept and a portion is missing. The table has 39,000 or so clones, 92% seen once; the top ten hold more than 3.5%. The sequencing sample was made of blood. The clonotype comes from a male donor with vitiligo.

The CDR3 DNA is TGTGCCATCAGTGAGTCAAGACTAGTAGGCTCCTACGAGCAGTACTTC. Its protein product is CAISESRLVGSYEQYF. The chain is built from TRBV10-3 and TRBJ2-7; maybe TRBD2 (6 bases). This CDR3 has 16 amino acids. The V end lost 0 bases, the J end lost 0 bases, and 12 bases lay between the germline ends. CDR1 is ENHRY, CDR2 SYGVKD, per germline.